Below are 19 T cell receptor beta chains sequenced from a single sample in a study of identical twins. TCRdb fed the 5' RACE reads into MiXCR, producing one record per CDR3 protein. The data hold 350,000 to 450,000 distinct CDR3 sequences, with about 18% observed a single time. The sequenced sample consisted of naive T cells sorted from blood. These TCRs come from a man aged 50-59 years in good health.

This clonotype was seen repeatedly, ten times or more. The gene calls are TRBV29-1 and TRBJ2-2, with no clear D. The CDR3 spans 11 residues. The germline gives CDR1 SQVTM, CDR2 ANQGSEA. V was trimmed by 4 bases and J by 6 bases, leaving 6 bases between them. CDR3 DNA: TGCAGCGTTGGCCAGTCCGGGGAGCTGTTTTTT. It translates to CSVGQSGELFF.

The genes are TRBV20-1 and TRBJ2-2; D possibly corresponds to TRBD1 (5 bases). The CDR3 runs 16 residues. Germline values: CDR1 DFQATT, CDR2 SNEGSKA (reference sequence). The V end lost 3 bases, the J end lost 6 bases, and 20 bases lay between the germline ends. The CDR3 here is CSARGSVRGLPGELFF. Written as DNA, the CDR3 is TGCAGTGCTAGGGGATCGGTTAGGGGCTTACCCGGGGAGCTGTTTTTT.

The genes are TRBV10-3 and TRBJ2-1; no definite D call. Per the germline V gene, CDR1 is ENHRY and CDR2 is SYGVKD. The CDR3 extends over 12 amino acids. V was pared by 4 bases and J by 8 bases, with 9 bases between. The CDR3: CAISGADYEQFF. Written as DNA, the CDR3 is TGTGCCATCAGTGGGGCCGACTATGAGCAGTTCTTC.

The genes are TRBV6-2 or TRBV6-3 and TRBJ2-7; 7 bases are a match to TRBD2. This CDR3 has 14 residues. Germline values: CDR1 MNHEY, CDR2 SVGEGT. V gave up 7 bases and J gave up 0 bases; unmatched junction bases: 6. CDR3 sequence reads: CASIGSGPSYEQYF. In DNA form, the CDR3 reads TGTGCCAGCATTGGTAGCGGGCCCTCCTACGAGCAGTACTTC.

This clonotype was seen ten or more times. The rearrangement joins TRBV6-5 to TRBJ1-5; maybe TRBD1 (5 bases). Germline V gene lookup returns CDR1 MNHEY and CDR2 SVGAGI. The CDR3 sequence is 15 residues long. The V gene lost 2 bases and the J gene lost 3 bases, with 11 bases spanning the gap. The CDR3 DNA follows: TGTGCCAGCAGTTACCTTGACAGCTACAATCAGCCCCAGCATTTT. Translating it yields CASSYLDSYNQPQHF.

This clonotype was seen many times. The chain joins TRBV10-3 to TRBJ2-2; 8 positions match TRBD1. The CDR3 totals 15 residues. Per the germline V gene, CDR1 is ENHRY and CDR2 is SYGVKD. After removal of 6 bases from V and 5 bases from J, the junction contained 8 bases not matched to a gene. This chain's CDR3 is CAISERTGRTGELFF. The CDR3 DNA is TGTGCCATCAGCGAACGGACAGGGCGTACCGGGGAGCTGTTTTTT.

This clonotype was observed at least ten times. V gene TRBV6-2 or TRBV6-3 combines with J gene TRBJ2-1; D is undetermined. Trimming pared 4 bases from V and 10 bases from J, leaving 17 bases between. The CDR3 totals 14 residues. Germline V gene data show CDR1 as MNHEY and CDR2 as SVGEGT. CDR3 loop: CASSSRYRALEQFF. The DNA for the CDR3 is TGTGCCAGCAGTTCCCGCTACCGGGCCTTGGAGCAGTTCTTC.

This clonotype has just a few counts. The chain links TRBV7-2 to TRBJ2-1; D possibly corresponds to TRBD2 (6 bases). The CDR3 spans 15 residues. Trimming stripped 1 base from V and 7 bases from J, with 14 bases between. Per germline, CDR1 SGHTA and CDR2 FQGNSA. CDR3 region: CASSLEVGGINEQFF. CDR3 nucleotide sequence: TGTGCCAGCAGCTTAGAAGTCGGCGGGATTAATGAGCAGTTCTTC.

The gene calls are TRBV28 and TRBJ2-2, with a possible D match to TRBD2 (6 bases). The germline gives CDR1 MDHEN, CDR2 SYDVKM. CDR3 size: 15 residues. Trimming shortened V by 7 bases and J by 0 bases, and 12 bases separated the two germline ends. In DNA form, the CDR3 reads TGTGCCAGCACCGGTGCGGGGACGAACACCGGGGAGCTGTTTTTT. This encodes CASTGAGTNTGELFF.

The V call is TRBV2, the J call TRBJ1-1, with D uncertain. Trimming shortened V by 3 bases and J by 1 base, and 6 bases separated the two germline ends. CDR1 and CDR2 (germline): SNHLY, FYNNEI. The CDR3 spans 13 residues. The DNA of the CDR3 is TGTGCCAGCAGTGACTCAGAGAACACTGAAGCTTTCTTT. Amino acids: CASSDSENTEAFF.

This clonotype was seen at least ten times. J is TRBJ2-7 and V is TRBV28; no reliable D call. This CDR3 is 13 amino acids long. V was cut by 3 bases and J by 2 bases, with 8 bases left in between. The germline V gene encodes CDR1 MDHEN and CDR2 SYDVKM. CDR3: CASSLGRPYEQYF. The CDR3 coding sequence is TGTGCCAGCAGTTTGGGCAGGCCCTACGAGCAGTACTTC.

V is TRBV7-2 and J is TRBJ2-1, with 8 bases fitting TRBD2. This CDR3 region has 15 residues. Losses at the gene ends were 0 bases for V and 7 bases for J; bases not matched to a gene: 5. The germline V gene encodes CDR1 SGHTA and CDR2 FQGNSA. The CDR3 spells CASSLAAGVGNEQFF. The CDR3 bases are TGTGCCAGCAGCTTAGCAGCGGGAGTCGGAAATGAGCAGTTCTTC.

This clonotype came up many times. This chain connects TRBV7-9 to TRBJ2-7, with TRBD1 matching over 7 bases. With 2 bases clipped from V and 6 bases from J, the junction kept 4 bases outside the gene matches. In germline, CDR1 is SEHNR, CDR2 FQNEAQ (reference sequence). The CDR3 is 13 amino acids. The CDR3 protein is CASSLRAGGEQYF. DNA for the CDR3: TGTGCCAGCAGCTTAAGGGCAGGGGGCGAGCAGTACTTC. Complete variable domain (other parts from reference TRBV7-9 and TRBJ2-7): DTGVSQNPRHKITKRGQNVTFRCDPISEHNRLYWYRQTLGQGPEFLTYFQNEAQLEKSRLLSDRFSAERPKGSFSTLEIQRTEQGDSAMYLCASSLRAGGEQYFGPGTRLTVT.

This sequence joins TRBV28 and TRBJ1-1; D is ambiguous. CDR1 and CDR2 from the germline V gene are MDHEN and SYDVKM. This CDR3 spans 14 amino acids. Trimming removed 6 bases at V and 0 bases at J, with 11 bases between. This CDR3 reads CASRTNILNTEAFF. In DNA form, the CDR3 reads TGTGCCAGCAGGACTAATATCTTGAACACTGAAGCTTTCTTT.

This chain links TRBV5-1 with TRBJ2-3; unclear D gene. The length of the CDR3 is 15 residues. CDR1 SGHRS and CDR2 YFSETQ come from the germline V gene. The V end was cut by 0 bases, the J end by 0 bases, with 8 bases between. In nucleotides, the CDR3 is TGCGCCAGCAGCTTGGAGAGCTCTAGCACAGATACGCAGTATTTT. Its translation: CASSLESSSTDTQYF.

Here the CDR3 DNA reads TGCAGCGCTCGGACAGGGGGTGTGTATGGCTACACCTTC. Translation: CSARTGGVYGYTF. The gene calls are TRBV29-1 and TRBJ1-2; TRBD1 matches 10 bases. This CDR3 contains 13 residues. The germline CDR1 and CDR2 sequences are SQVTM and ANQGSEA. V dropped 7 bases and J dropped 5; count of bases not matched to a gene: 7.

V is TRBV27 and J is TRBJ2-1; possibly TRBD2 for D (6 bases). The germline V and J ends were trimmed by 7 bases and 10 bases, with 14 bases remaining between them. Per germline, CDR1 MNHEY and CDR2 SMNVEV (reference sequence). The CDR3 covers 12 residues. The CDR3 bases are TGTGCCAGCACTATGGGAGGAGGGGAGCAGTTCTTC. This encodes CASTMGGGEQFF.

The chain couples TRBV20-1 to TRBJ2-5; TRBD1 matches at 8 bases. With V trimmed by 6 bases and J by 5 bases, 5 bases remained unmatched. CDR1 and CDR2 from the germline V gene are DFQATT and SNEGSKA (reference sequence). This CDR3 is 12 amino acids long. In DNA form, the CDR3 reads TGCAGTGCGCCTCGGGACAGGGAGACCCAGTACTTC. This encodes CSAPRDRETQYF.

The V gene is TRBV6-5, the J gene TRBJ2-3, with D possibly being TRBD1 or TRBD2 (5 bases each). The V end was cut by 6 bases, the J end by 6 bases, with 10 bases between. The CDR3 runs to 12 residues. CDR1 and CDR2 (germline): MNHEY, SVGAGI. The CDR3 sequence: CASRTEGDTQYF. For the CDR3, the DNA is TGTGCCAGCAGGACCGAGGGGGATACGCAGTATTTT.